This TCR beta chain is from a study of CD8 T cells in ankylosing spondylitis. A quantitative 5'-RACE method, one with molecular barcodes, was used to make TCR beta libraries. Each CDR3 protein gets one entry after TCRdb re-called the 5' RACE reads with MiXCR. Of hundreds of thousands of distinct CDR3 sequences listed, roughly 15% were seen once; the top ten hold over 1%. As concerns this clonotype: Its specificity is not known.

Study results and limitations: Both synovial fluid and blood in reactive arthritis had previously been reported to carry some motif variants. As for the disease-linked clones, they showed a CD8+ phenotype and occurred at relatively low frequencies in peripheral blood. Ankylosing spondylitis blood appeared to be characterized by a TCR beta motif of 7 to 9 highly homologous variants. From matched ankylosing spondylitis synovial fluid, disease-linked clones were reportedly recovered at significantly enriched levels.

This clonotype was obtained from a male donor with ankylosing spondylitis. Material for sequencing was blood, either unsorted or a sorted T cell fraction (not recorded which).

CDR3 in amino acids: CASSPRTGVETQYF. The CDR3 region has the DNA TGTGCCAGCTCACCACGGACAGGGGTAGAGACCCAGTACTTC. The rearrangement links TRBV18 to TRBJ2-5, with 9 bases matching TRBD1. CDR1 KGHSH and CDR2 LQKENI come from the germline V gene. This CDR3 is built from 14 residues. V shed 1 base and J 4 bases; nucleotides not matched to a gene: 1.